Below, one TCR beta chain is given with its context. V was trimmed by 5 bases and J by 0 bases, leaving 19 bases between them. The CDR3 is 17 residues long. Germline CDR1 reads DFQATT; CDR2 reads SNEGSKA (reference sequence). This record comes from a study of T-cell reconstitution after alpha-beta-depleted transplantation in children. A library of TCRbeta sequences, prepared with unique molecular identifiers, was generated. Each CDR3 protein is one row after TCRdb ran MiXCR on the PCR reads. The sample lists more than 85,000 distinct CDR3 sequences, 10% occurring once. Here the sequenced sample was PBMCs from the stem cell graft donor, taken from the stem cell graft. The TCR originated in a human donor who donated a stem cell graft to a child with acute lymphoblastic leukemia. The chain joins TRBV20-1 to TRBJ1-4; no clear D. The CDR3 here is CSAPDHRVDSTNEKLFF. CDR3 coding DNA: TGCAGTGCTCCCGATCATAGGGTTGACTCAACTAATGAAAAACTGTTTTTT.